A selection of T cell receptor beta chains follows, all from one sample in a study of blood T cell repertoires in COVID-19. Libraries were prepared by immunoSEQ multiplex PCR; TCRdb keeps only in-frame clonotypes and omits some of them. Here the sample spans some 160,000 clones, roughly 91% being singletons. Sequences were obtained from peripheral blood. All receptors derive from a man between 18 and 35 years old with acute or convalescent COVID-19. Each CDR3 is given with its conserved first and last residue. The D gene is left open where the match is weak. The size field is filled for only some rows; it gives once, few, many or a size class.

v_gene: TRBV11-3; j_gene: TRBJ1-1; d_gene: -; abundance: -; CDR3aa: CASSLQGKNTEAFF; CDR3nt: TGTGCCAGCAGCTTACAGGGAAAGAACACTGAAGCTTTCTTT
v_gene: TRBV10-2; j_gene: TRBJ1-2; d_gene: -; abundance: few; CDR3aa: CASSESEAYGYTF; CDR3nt: TGCGCCAGCAGTGAGTCGGAGGCGTATGGCTACACCTTC
v_gene: TRBV25-1; j_gene: TRBJ2-3; d_gene: -; abundance: -; CDR3aa: CASSRSTISTDTQYF; CDR3nt: TGTGCCAGCAGTCGTTCGACTATCAGCACAGATACGCAGTATTTT
v_gene: TRBV6-5; j_gene: TRBJ2-7; d_gene: TRBD1; abundance: -; CDR3aa: CASRHDRGSYEQYF; CDR3nt: TGTGCCAGCAGACACGACAGGGGGAGCTACGAGCAGTACTTC
v_gene: TRBV27; j_gene: TRBJ1-5; d_gene: -; abundance: -; CDR3aa: CASSLSRDRPQHF; CDR3nt: TGTGCCAGCAGTTTATCCAGGGATCGTCCCCAGCATTTT
v_gene: TRBV5-1; j_gene: TRBJ2-7; d_gene: TRBD1; abundance: few; CDR3aa: CASSGEGQPYEQYF; CDR3nt: TGCGCCAGCAGCGGAGAGGGACAGCCCTACGAGCAGTACTTC
v_gene: TRBV14; j_gene: TRBJ1-1; d_gene: -; abundance: -; CDR3aa: CASSRRSYRAIENTEAFF; CDR3nt: TGTGCCAGCAGCCGAAGGTCCTACAGGGCGATCGAGAATACTGAAGCTTTCTTT
v_gene: TRBV5-1; j_gene: TRBJ2-1; d_gene: TRBD2; abundance: -; CDR3aa: CASSLLAGGNNEQFF; CDR3nt: TGCGCCAGCAGCTTACTAGCGGGAGGGAACAATGAGCAGTTCTTC
v_gene: TRBV18; j_gene: TRBJ2-6; d_gene: -; abundance: once; CDR3aa: CASSPQQRRAGANVLTF; CDR3nt: TGTGCCAGCTCACCGCAACAACGACGGGCTGGGGCCAACGTCCTGACTTTC
v_gene: TRBV27; j_gene: TRBJ1-3; d_gene: TRBD1; abundance: -; CDR3aa: CASSITGGYSGNTIYF; CDR3nt: TGTGCCAGCAGTATAACAGGGGGCTACTCTGGAAACACCATATATTTT
v_gene: TRBV6-2/TRBV6-3; j_gene: TRBJ2-7; d_gene: TRBD2; abundance: -; CDR3aa: CASSLAGSLPYEQYF; CDR3nt: TGTGCCAGCAGCCTAGCGGGAAGTCTTCCTTACGAGCAGTACTTC
v_gene: TRBV18; j_gene: TRBJ1-1; d_gene: -; abundance: -; CDR3aa: CASSPFPGGRVNTEAFF; CDR3nt: TGTGCCAGCTCACCATTCCCCGGGGGGAGGGTGAACACTGAAGCTTTCTTT
v_gene: TRBV3-1/TRBV3-2; j_gene: TRBJ1-2; d_gene: -; abundance: -; CDR3aa: CASSRGDGYTF; CDR3nt: TGTGCCTCCAGCAGGGGAGACGGCTACACCTTC
v_gene: TRBV9; j_gene: TRBJ1-3; d_gene: -; abundance: -; CDR3aa: CASSGRLDSSGNTIYF; CDR3nt: TGTGCCAGCAGCGGACGACTGGACAGCTCTGGAAACACCATATATTTT
v_gene: TRBV7-8; j_gene: TRBJ1-1; d_gene: TRBD1; abundance: few; CDR3aa: CASSLSSTGGNTEAFF; CDR3nt: TGTGCCAGCAGCTTAAGCTCGACAGGGGGCAACACTGAAGCTTTCTTT
v_gene: TRBV5-1; j_gene: TRBJ1-4; d_gene: -; abundance: -; CDR3aa: CASSSGTTDEKLFF; CDR3nt: TGCGCCAGCAGCTCTGGGACAACCGATGAAAAACTGTTTTTT
v_gene: TRBV12-5; j_gene: TRBJ2-3; d_gene: TRBD2; abundance: -; CDR3aa: CASGSVTSDLTDTQYF; CDR3nt: TGTGCTAGTGGATCAGTGACTAGCGACCTCACAGATACGCAGTATTTT
v_gene: TRBV20-1; j_gene: TRBJ1-1; d_gene: -; abundance: -; CDR3aa: CSARSGGEAFF; CDR3nt: TGCAGTGCTAGGTCGGGCGGGGAAGCTTTCTTT